Sequencing of this T cell receptor beta chain was carried out in a study of T-cell reconstitution after alpha-beta-depleted transplantation in children. Preparation of the TCRbeta library involved a method that used unique molecular identifiers. Each CDR3 protein is one row after TCRdb ran MiXCR on the PCR reads. The sample has about 360,000 distinct CDR3 sequences; about an eighth are singletons. The sample holds many counts of this clonotype. The germline V and J ends were trimmed by 5 bases and 5 bases, with 9 bases remaining between them. Looked up from germline, CDR1 is SEHNR and CDR2 is FQNEAQ (reference sequence). This CDR3 comprises 12 residues.

Sequencing used PBMCs, obtained from the stem cell graft. This receptor was obtained from a human donor who donated a stem cell graft to a child with Fanconi anemia. This chain links TRBV7-9 with TRBJ1-2, with D uncertain. CDR3 sequence reads: CASSPEGYGYTF. The CDR3 nucleotides read TGTGCCAGCAGCCCCGAAGGATATGGCTACACCTTC.